Each of the 13 T cell receptor beta chains below was sequenced from the same sample in a study of blood T cell repertoires in COVID-19. Method: immunoSEQ multiplex PCR; TCRdb's copy keeps in-frame clones and lacks some. This table has fewer than 85,000 clones, more than 80% appearing once. The sample taken for sequencing was peripheral blood. All receptors derive from a man older than 75 with acute or convalescent COVID-19.

V is TRBV12-5 and J is TRBJ2-5; 7 nucleotides align to TRBD2. Germline trimming cut 5 bases from V and 2 bases from J; bases unmatched to any gene: 14. Germline-derived CDR1 and CDR2 are LGHNT and FRNRAP. The CDR3 spans 17 residues. DNA of the CDR3: TGTGCTAGTGGTCTATTGTGGACCCGGGGGGATCAAGAGACCCAGTACTTC. It yields the protein CASGLLWTRGDQETQYF.

This chain uses TRBV4-3 with TRBJ1-5; no reliable D call. CDR1 is LGHNA and CDR2 is YSLEER in the germline V gene. Trimming took off 4 bases at V and 0 bases at J, with 10 bases between the two ends. CDR3 length equals 15 residues. The CDR3 nucleotides read TGCGCCAGCAGCCGACTATTTGGTAGCAATCAGCCCCAGCATTTT. Encoded protein: CASSRLFGSNQPQHF.

Details on this clone: Other DNA sequences in this sample translate to the same CDR3. The chain recombines TRBV5-1 with TRBJ2-7, with 10 bases aligning to TRBD1. Germline assignment: CDR1 SGHRS and CDR2 YFSETQ. Trimming removed 3 bases from V and 4 bases from J; junction bases left unmatched: 7. The CDR3 sequence is 15 residues long. DNA for the CDR3: TGCGCCAGCAGCTGGGGGAGGGACAGGGGTTACGAGCAGTACTTC. This translates into CASSWGRDRGYEQYF.

In DNA, the CDR3 is TGTGCCAGCAGTTACGGCGGGGGTAGCACCGGGGAGCTGTTTTTT. The encoded protein is CASSYGGGSTGELFF. The chain is built from TRBV6-5 and TRBJ2-2; 7 bases are a match to TRBD2. The J segment lost 4 bases and the V segment lost 2 bases, leaving 4 bases of the junction unmatched. Germline CDR1 and CDR2: MNHEY and SVGAGI. The CDR3 has 15 amino acids.

The rearrangement joins TRBV28 to TRBJ2-3; 10 bases align to TRBD1. Trimming at V came to 7 bases and at J to 6 bases, leaving 13 bases not matched to a gene. Germline-derived CDR1 and CDR2 are MDHEN and SYDVKM. The CDR3 sequence is 16 residues long. CDR3 DNA sequence: TGTGCCAGCACCCCACCCGGGACAGGGGCCGCCGATACGCAGTATTTT. Translating it yields CASTPPGTGAADTQYF.

This chain joins TRBV9 and TRBJ2-3; TRBD2 matches at 8 bases. The CDR3 is 15 amino acids. With V trimmed by 4 bases and J by 1 base, 5 bases remained unmatched. Per the germline V gene, CDR1 is SGDLS and CDR2 is YYNGEE. CDR3 protein: CASSLKAGGTDTQYF. The CDR3 region has the DNA TGTGCCAGCAGCCTTAAAGCGGGGGGCACAGATACGCAGTATTTT.

The chain carries TRBV12-5 and TRBJ1-2; D unresolved. The CDR3 has 13 amino acids. The V and J ends lost 0 bases and 6 bases respectively, with 8 bases between them. CDR1 LGHNT and CDR2 FRNRAP come from the germline V gene. CDR3 sequence (DNA): TGTGCTAGTGGTTTGGTACCGGGAGATGGCTACACCTTC. Translating it yields CASGLVPGDGYTF.

This clone showed up just a few times. The chain combines TRBV19 with TRBJ1-2, with a possible D match to TRBD1 (6 bases). The length of the CDR3 is 13 residues. Between the trimmed V and J ends, which lost 6 bases and 3 bases, there was a span of 11 bases. Germline V gene data show CDR1 as LNHDA and CDR2 as SQIVND (reference sequence). The CDR3 DNA reads as TGTGCCAGTAGGACCAGGGGAGACTATGGCTACACCTTC. This sequence encodes CASRTRGDYGYTF.

This clone was detected once. The chain links TRBV4-1 to TRBJ2-3; D is possibly TRBD2 (5 bases). In germline, CDR1 is MGHRA, CDR2 YSYEKL. V was trimmed by 4 bases and J by 2 bases, leaving 10 bases between them. CDR3 size: 14 residues. CDR3 loop: CASSRRGPTDTQYF. The DNA for the CDR3 is TGCGCCAGCAGCCGCCGGGGTCCCACAGATACGCAGTATTTT.

The chain recombines TRBV28 with TRBJ1-2; D unclear. The CDR3 has 15 residues. The germline V gene encodes CDR1 MDHEN and CDR2 SYDVKM. Deletions cut 2 bases from V and 2 bases from J, with 12 bases between. The CDR3 region is CASSLGDYVNYGYTF. The CDR3 DNA follows: TGTGCCAGCAGTTTAGGAGATTATGTCAACTATGGCTACACCTTC.

The chain carries TRBV28 and TRBJ1-5, with 7 bases matching TRBD1. CDR3 length equals 14 residues. V lost 2 bases to trimming and J lost 9 bases; unmatched junction nucleotides: 7. The germline CDR1 and CDR2 sequences are MDHEN and SYDVKM. CDR3 nucleotide sequence: TGTGCCAGCAGTTTACAGGGGGGCATACGGCCCCAGCATTTT. Protein product: CASSLQGGIRPQHF.

The V and J genes are TRBV5-6 and TRBJ1-2; TRBD1 matches 10 bases. Germline-derived CDR1 and CDR2 are SGHDT and YYEEEE. V shed 4 bases and J 3 bases; nucleotides not matched to a gene: 9. The CDR3 runs 16 residues. The CDR3 region has the DNA TGTGCCAGCAGCCCCCTAGGGACAGGGGCCCACTATGGCTACACCTTC. Its translation is CASSPLGTGAHYGYTF.

V is TRBV28 and J is TRBJ1-5; 11 bases fit TRBD1. The germline gives CDR1 MDHEN, CDR2 SYDVKM. The V and J ends lost 2 bases and 6 bases, in that order; junction bases with no gene match: 3. The CDR3 length is 15 residues. In DNA, the CDR3 is TGTGCCAGCAGTTTAGGGGGACAGGGGGGTCAGCCCCAGCATTTT. Encoded protein: CASSLGGQGGQPQHF.